This TCR beta chain was documented in a study of cytomegalovirus exposure and HLA in healthy donors. Profiling relied on immunoSEQ multiplex PCR, and the TCRdb table lists in-frame clones only, not all of them. There are 60,000 to 85,000 clones in the sample; approximately 95% occur only once, and roughly 1.5% lies in the top ten. The source is a man between 18 and 29 years old in good health and CMV-seropositive. The sequencing input was PBMCs.

DNA for the CDR3: TGTGCCAGCAGTGGAGCGGGAGGAGAGACCCAGTACTTC. Translating gives CASSGAGGETQYF. The V and J genes are TRBV2 and TRBJ2-5, with 9 bases matching TRBD2. J gave up 4 bases and V 4 bases, and 1 base lay outside the gene matches. There are 13 residues in the CDR3. The germline V gene has CDR1 SNHLY and CDR2 FYNNEI.